This TCR beta chain was recorded in a study of beta chain features in type 1 diabetes. General study findings and limits: In every one of the four CD4+ subsets, TCRB CDR3s were moderately but significantly shorter in Type 1 diabetes patients. For TCRB rearrangement, an influence of HLA type remained unresolved here.

The sequenced template was cDNA made from the entire isolated RNA. Produced via immunoSEQ multiplex PCR; TCRdb's table is partial and in-frame only. The table has hundreds of thousands of clones, 13% seen once. V dropped 4 bases and J dropped 7 bases, with 13 bases sitting between them. Germline CDR1 and CDR2: SEHNR and FQNEAQ (reference sequence). The CDR3 is made up of 14 amino acids. Notes on this clone: Its specificity is unknown.

The material sequenced was naive CD4+ T cells from blood. V gene TRBV7-9 combines with J gene TRBJ1-4; D unclear. The source of this sequence is a man aged 18 to 30 with type 1 diabetes. CDR3: CASSSGSDGEKLFF. The DNA of the CDR3 is TGTGCCAGCAGCTCAGGATCAGATGGTGAAAAACTGTTTTTT.